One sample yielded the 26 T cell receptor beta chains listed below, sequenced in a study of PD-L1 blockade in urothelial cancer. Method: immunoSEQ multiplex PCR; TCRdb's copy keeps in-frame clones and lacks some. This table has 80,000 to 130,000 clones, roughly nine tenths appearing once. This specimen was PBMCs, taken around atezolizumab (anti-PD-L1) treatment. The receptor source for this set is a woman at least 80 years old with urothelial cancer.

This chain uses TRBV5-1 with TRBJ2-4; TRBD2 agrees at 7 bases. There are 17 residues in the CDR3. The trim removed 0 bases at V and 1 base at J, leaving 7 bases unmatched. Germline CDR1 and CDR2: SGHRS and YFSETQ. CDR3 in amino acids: CASSLEGGSSAKNIQYF. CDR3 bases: TGCGCCAGCAGCTTGGAGGGAGGGTCCTCGGCCAAAAACATTCAGTACTTC.

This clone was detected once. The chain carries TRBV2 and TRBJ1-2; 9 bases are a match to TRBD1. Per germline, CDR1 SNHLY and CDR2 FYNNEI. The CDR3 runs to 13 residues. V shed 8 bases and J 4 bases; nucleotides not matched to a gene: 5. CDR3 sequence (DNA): TGTGCCAGCCAGGGGACAGGGACCTATGGCTACACCTTC. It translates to CASQGTGTYGYTF.

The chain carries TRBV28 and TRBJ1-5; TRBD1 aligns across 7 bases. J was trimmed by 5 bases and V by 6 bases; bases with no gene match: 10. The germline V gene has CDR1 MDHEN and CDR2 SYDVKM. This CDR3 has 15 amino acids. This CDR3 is CASRPHRDSYQPQHF. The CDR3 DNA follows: TGTGCCAGCAGGCCCCACCGGGACAGCTATCAGCCCCAGCATTTT.

CDR3 sequence reads: CASSPGPGADEQFF. The CDR3 region has the DNA TGTGCCAGCTCACCCGGTCCAGGGGCGGATGAGCAGTTCTTC. V usage is TRBV18 and J usage is TRBJ2-1; a possible D gene is TRBD1 (6 bases). The germline V and J ends were trimmed by 3 bases and 8 bases, with 14 bases remaining between them. The CDR3 length is 14 residues. CDR1 and CDR2 (germline): KGHSH, LQKENI.

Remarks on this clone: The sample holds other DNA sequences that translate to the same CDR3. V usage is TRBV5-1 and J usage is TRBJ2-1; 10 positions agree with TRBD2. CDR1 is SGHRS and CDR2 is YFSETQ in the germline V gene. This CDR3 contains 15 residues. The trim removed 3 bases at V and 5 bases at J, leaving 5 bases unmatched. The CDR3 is CASSSRLAGNNEQFF. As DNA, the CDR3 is TGCGCCAGCAGCTCTCGACTAGCGGGTAACAATGAGCAGTTCTTC.

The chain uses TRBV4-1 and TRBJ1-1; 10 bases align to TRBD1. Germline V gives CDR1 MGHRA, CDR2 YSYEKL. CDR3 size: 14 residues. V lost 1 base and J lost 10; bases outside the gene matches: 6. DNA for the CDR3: TGCGCCAGCAGCCAAGTCGGACAGGGGGGGCGAGCTTTCTTT. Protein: CASSQVGQGGRAFF.

CDR3 region: CASSSKGGGMNEQFF. DNA for the CDR3: TGTGCCAGCAGCTCAAAGGGCGGGGGCATGAATGAGCAGTTCTTC. This chain uses TRBV5-4 with TRBJ2-1; a possible D gene is TRBD2 (7 bases). Germline V CDR1 and CDR2: SGHNT, YYREEE (reference sequence). V was cut by 3 bases and J by 7 bases, with 17 bases left in between. This CDR3 region has 15 residues.

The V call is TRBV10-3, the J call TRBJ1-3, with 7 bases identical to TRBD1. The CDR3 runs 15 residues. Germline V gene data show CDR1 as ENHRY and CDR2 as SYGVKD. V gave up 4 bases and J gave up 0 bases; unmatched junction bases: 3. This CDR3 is CAISANRGSGNTIYF. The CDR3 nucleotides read TGTGCCATCAGTGCCAACAGGGGCTCTGGAAACACCATATATTTT.

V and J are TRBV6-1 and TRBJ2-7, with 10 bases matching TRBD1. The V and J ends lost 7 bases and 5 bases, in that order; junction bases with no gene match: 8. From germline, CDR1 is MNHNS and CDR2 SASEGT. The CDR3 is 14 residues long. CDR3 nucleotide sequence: TGTGCCAGCAACCTCGACAGGGGGCTCAACGAGCAGTACTTC. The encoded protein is CASNLDRGLNEQYF.

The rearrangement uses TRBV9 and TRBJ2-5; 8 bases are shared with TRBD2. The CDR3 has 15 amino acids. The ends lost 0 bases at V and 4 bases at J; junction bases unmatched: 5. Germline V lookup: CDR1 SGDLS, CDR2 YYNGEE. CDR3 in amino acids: CASSVALAVRETQYF. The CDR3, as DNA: TGTGCCAGCAGCGTAGCACTAGCGGTAAGAGAGACCCAGTACTTC. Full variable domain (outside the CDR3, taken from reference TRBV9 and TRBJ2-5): DSGVTQTPKHLITATGQRVTLRCSPRSGDLSVYWYQQSLDQGLQFLIQYYNGEERAKGNILERFSAQQFPDLHSELNLSSLELGDSALYFCASSVALAVRETQYFGPGTRLLVL.

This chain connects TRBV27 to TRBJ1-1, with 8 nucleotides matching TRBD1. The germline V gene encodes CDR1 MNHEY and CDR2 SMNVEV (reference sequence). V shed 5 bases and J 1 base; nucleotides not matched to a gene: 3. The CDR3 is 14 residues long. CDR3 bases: TGTGCCAGCAGTCTGGGGACAGGGAACACTGAAGCTTTCTTT. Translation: CASSLGTGNTEAFF.

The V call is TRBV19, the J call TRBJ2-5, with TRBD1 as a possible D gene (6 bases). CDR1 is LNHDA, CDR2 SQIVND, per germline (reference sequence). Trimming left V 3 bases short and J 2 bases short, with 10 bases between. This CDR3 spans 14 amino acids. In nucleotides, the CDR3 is TGTGCCAGTAGTATCATGGGGGCACAAGAGACCCAGTACTTC. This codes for CASSIMGAQETQYF.

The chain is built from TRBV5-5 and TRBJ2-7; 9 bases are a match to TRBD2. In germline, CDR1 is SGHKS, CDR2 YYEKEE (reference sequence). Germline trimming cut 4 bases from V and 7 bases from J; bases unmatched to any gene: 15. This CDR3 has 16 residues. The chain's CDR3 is CASSPQVGLAGNEQYF. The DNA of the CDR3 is TGTGCCAGCAGCCCCCAGGTAGGTCTAGCGGGAAATGAGCAGTACTTC.

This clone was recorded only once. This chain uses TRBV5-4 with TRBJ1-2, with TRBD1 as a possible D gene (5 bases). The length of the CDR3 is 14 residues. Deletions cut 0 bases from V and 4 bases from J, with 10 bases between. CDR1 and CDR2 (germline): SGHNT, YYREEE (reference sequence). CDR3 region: CASSLEGRAYGYTF. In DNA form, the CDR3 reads TGTGCCAGCAGCTTGGAGGGCAGGGCCTATGGCTACACCTTC.

The CDR3 DNA follows: TGCGCCAGCAGCCCACCGGGACAGGGGACTAGCGGGAACACCGGGGAGCTGTTTTTT. Translated: CASSPPGQGTSGNTGELFF. The J gene is TRBJ2-2, the V gene TRBV5-1, with D possibly matching TRBD2 (11 bases). V was pared by 4 bases and J by 1 base, with 23 bases between. This CDR3 is built from 19 residues. Germline CDR1 reads SGHRS; CDR2 reads YFSETQ.

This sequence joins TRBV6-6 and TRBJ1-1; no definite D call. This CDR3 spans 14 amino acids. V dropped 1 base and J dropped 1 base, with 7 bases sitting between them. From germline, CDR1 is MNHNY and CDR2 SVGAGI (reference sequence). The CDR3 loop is CASSYWAENTEAFF. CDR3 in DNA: TGTGCCAGCAGTTACTGGGCAGAGAACACTGAAGCTTTCTTT.

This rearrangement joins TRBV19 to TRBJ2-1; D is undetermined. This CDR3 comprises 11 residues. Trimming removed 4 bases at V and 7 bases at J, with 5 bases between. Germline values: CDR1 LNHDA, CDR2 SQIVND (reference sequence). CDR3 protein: CASSTVNEQFF. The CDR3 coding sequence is TGTGCCAGTAGTACCGTAAATGAGCAGTTCTTC.

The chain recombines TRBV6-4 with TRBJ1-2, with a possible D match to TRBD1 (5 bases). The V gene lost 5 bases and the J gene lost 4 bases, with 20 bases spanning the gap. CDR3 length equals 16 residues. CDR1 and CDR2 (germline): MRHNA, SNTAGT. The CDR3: CASSPGLLDLAYGYTF. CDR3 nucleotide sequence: TGTGCCAGCAGTCCGGGACTCCTGGACCTGGCCTATGGCTACACCTTC.

CDR3 loop: CASSLVPLGGEGTEAFF. Here the CDR3 DNA reads TGTGCCAGCAGCTTAGTCCCACTAGGGGGTGAGGGCACTGAAGCTTTCTTT. J is TRBJ1-1 and V is TRBV7-8; possible D gene TRBD1, 6 bases. Germline values: CDR1 SGHVS, CDR2 FQNEAQ. The ends were cut back, 1 base at V and 4 bases at J, with 19 bases in the middle. This CDR3 comprises 17 residues.

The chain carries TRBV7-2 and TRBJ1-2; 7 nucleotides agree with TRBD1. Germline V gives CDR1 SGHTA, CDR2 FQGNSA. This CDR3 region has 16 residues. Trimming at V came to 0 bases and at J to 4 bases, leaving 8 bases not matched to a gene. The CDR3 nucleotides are TGTGCCAGCAGCTTAGCGGGGGGACAGATCTCCTATGGCTACACCTTC. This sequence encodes CASSLAGGQISYGYTF.

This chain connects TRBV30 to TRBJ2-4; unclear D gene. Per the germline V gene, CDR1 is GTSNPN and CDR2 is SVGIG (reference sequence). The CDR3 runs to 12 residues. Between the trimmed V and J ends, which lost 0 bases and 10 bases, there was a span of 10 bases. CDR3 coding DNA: TGTGCCTGGAGTGTGGGCTTAGGTATTCAGTACTTC. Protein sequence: CAWSVGLGIQYF.

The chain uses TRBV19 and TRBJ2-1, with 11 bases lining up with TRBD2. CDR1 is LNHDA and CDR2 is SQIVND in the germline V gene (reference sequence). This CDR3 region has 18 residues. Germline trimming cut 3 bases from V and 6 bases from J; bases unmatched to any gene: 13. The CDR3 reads CASSIGPSGRPLGNEQFF. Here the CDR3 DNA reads TGTGCCAGTAGTATTGGGCCTAGCGGGAGGCCCTTAGGCAATGAGCAGTTCTTC. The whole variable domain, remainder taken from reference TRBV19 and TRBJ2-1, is DGGITQSPKYLFRKEGQNVTLSCEQNLNHDAMYWYRQDPGQGLRLIYYSQIVNDFQKGDIAEGYSVSREKKESFPLTVTSAQKNPTAFYLCASSIGPSGRPLGNEQFFGPGTRLTVL.

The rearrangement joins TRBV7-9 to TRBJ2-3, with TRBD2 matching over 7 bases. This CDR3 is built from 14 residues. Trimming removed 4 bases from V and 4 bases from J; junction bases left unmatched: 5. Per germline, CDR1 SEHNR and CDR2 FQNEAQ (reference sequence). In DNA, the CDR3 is TGTGCCAGCAGCTGGCGCGGGAGTGCAGATACGCAGTATTTT. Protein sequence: CASSWRGSADTQYF.

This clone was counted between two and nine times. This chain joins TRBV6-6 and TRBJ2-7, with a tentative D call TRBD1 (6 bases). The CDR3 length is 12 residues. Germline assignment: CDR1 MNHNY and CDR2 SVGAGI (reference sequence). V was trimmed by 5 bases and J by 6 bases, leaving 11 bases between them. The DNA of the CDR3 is TGTGCCAGCAGTGGGGACATAGGCGAGCAGTACTTC. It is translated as CASSGDIGEQYF.

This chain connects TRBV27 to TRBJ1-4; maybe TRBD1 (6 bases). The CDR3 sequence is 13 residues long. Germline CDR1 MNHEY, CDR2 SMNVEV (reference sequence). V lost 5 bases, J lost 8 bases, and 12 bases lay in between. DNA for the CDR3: TGTGCCAGCAGTACACAGGGAAAGGAAAAACTGTTTTTT. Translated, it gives CASSTQGKEKLFF. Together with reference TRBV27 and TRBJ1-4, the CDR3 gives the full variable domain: EAQVTQNPRYLITVTGKKLTVTCSQNMNHEYMSWYRQDPGLGLRQIYYSMNVEVTDKGDVPEGYKVSRKEKRNFPLILESPSPNQTSLYFCASSTQGKEKLFFGSGTQLSVL.

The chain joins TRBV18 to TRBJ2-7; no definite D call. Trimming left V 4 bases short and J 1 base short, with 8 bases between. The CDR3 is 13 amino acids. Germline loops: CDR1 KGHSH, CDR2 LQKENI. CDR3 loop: CASSRAQSYEQYF. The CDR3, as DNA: TGTGCCAGCTCACGAGCGCAGTCCTACGAGCAGTACTTC.